A single sample is the source of the 10 T cell receptor beta chains below, sequenced in a study of T cell responses to AZD1222 COVID-19 vaccine. Clones were read by immunoSEQ multiplex PCR, and TCRdb kept only the in-frame ones, dropping some. The table records 150,000 to 200,000 clones, roughly 90% of them present only once. Here the sequenced sample was peripheral blood, taken on day 0 of AZD1222 vaccination. Receptor source: an adult in good health.

The V call is TRBV5-1, the J call TRBJ1-2; 8 bases are a match to TRBD1. CDR1 is SGHRS, CDR2 YFSETQ, per germline. This CDR3 comprises 13 residues. The trim removed 4 bases at V and 4 bases at J, leaving 3 bases unmatched. The CDR3, as DNA: TGCGCCAGCAGCATGGGACAGGCCTATGGCTACACCTTC. Its protein is CASSMGQAYGYTF.

The rearrangement links TRBV18 to TRBJ1-5; 8 bases fit TRBD1. V was clipped by 3 bases and J by 7 bases; unmatched bases: 5. Germline values: CDR1 KGHSH, CDR2 LQKENI. This CDR3 comprises 14 residues. CDR3 amino acids: CASSPSGGDQPQHF. In DNA, the CDR3 is TGTGCCAGCTCACCTTCAGGGGGCGACCAGCCCCAGCATTTT.

The J gene is TRBJ1-2, the V gene TRBV18, with D hard to call. Germline V gene lookup returns CDR1 KGHSH and CDR2 LQKENI. Trimming stripped 4 bases from V and 4 bases from J, with 19 bases between. The length of the CDR3 is 16 residues. This chain's CDR3 is CASSRMATQGGYGYTF. The CDR3, as DNA: TGTGCCAGCTCACGTATGGCGACTCAAGGAGGCTATGGCTACACCTTC.

This chain connects TRBV7-9 to TRBJ2-4; 7 bases are a match to TRBD1. V lost 5 bases and J lost 2; bases outside the gene matches: 15. The CDR3 is made up of 18 amino acids. Per germline, CDR1 SEHNR and CDR2 FQNEAQ (reference sequence). CDR3 loop: CASSPIRGQFLTKNIQYF. The CDR3, as DNA: TGTGCCAGCAGCCCAATCCGGGGACAGTTCCTAACCAAAAACATTCAGTACTTC.

The genes are TRBV9 and TRBJ2-7; D is unresolved. The CDR3 contains 13 residues. V lost 7 bases to trimming and J lost 3 bases, with 14 bases between them. The germline gives CDR1 SGDLS, CDR2 YYNGEE. CDR3 bases: TGTGCCAGCTCCCAGGCTCCCCTCTACGAGCAGTACTTC. As protein: CASSQAPLYEQYF. Complete variable domain (other parts from reference TRBV9 and TRBJ2-7): DSGVTQTPKHLITATGQRVTLRCSPRSGDLSVYWYQQSLDQGLQFLIQYYNGEERAKGNILERFSAQQFPDLHSELNLSSLELGDSALYFCASSQAPLYEQYFGPGTRLTVT.

The chain recombines TRBV7-3 with TRBJ2-7; D may be TRBD2 (5 bases). Looked up from germline, CDR1 is SGHTA and CDR2 is FQGTGA. V was pared by 0 bases and J by 6 bases, with 9 bases between. The CDR3 totals 13 residues. CDR3 residues: CASSLTRGVEQYF. Here the CDR3 DNA reads TGTGCCAGCAGCTTAACCCGGGGTGTCGAGCAGTACTTC.

The rearrangement links TRBV2 to TRBJ2-7; D possibly corresponds to TRBD2 (7 bases). Trimming took off 3 bases at V and 3 bases at J, with 21 bases between the two ends. CDR3 size: 17 residues. The germline CDR1 and CDR2 sequences are SNHLY and FYNNEI. CDR3 loop: CASSESGAGEGDYEQYF. In nucleotides, the CDR3 is TGTGCCAGCAGTGAGTCGGGGGCGGGAGAGGGGGACTACGAGCAGTACTTC. The full variable domain, rest sourced from reference TRBV2 and TRBJ2-7, is EPEVTQTPSHQVTQMGQEVILRCVPISNHLYFYWYRQILGQKVEFLVSFYNNEISEKSEIFDDQFSVERPDGSNFTLKIRSTKLEDSAMYFCASSESGAGEGDYEQYFGPGTRLTVT.

The V call is TRBV19, the J call TRBJ1-6, with D hard to call. V lost 7 bases and J lost 7, with 14 bases in between. CDR3 length: 14 residues. CDR1 and CDR2 from the germline V gene are LNHDA and SQIVND (reference sequence). CDR3 bases: TGTGCCAGTAATGGTTGGGCGGTCAATTCACCCCTCCACTTT. It is translated as CASNGWAVNSPLHF.

V usage is TRBV2 and J usage is TRBJ2-2; D remains unclear. CDR1 SNHLY and CDR2 FYNNEI come from the germline V gene. The CDR3 spans 13 residues. The V end was cut by 6 bases, the J end by 5 bases, with 10 bases between. DNA of the CDR3: TGTGCCAGCAGAGACGATGGAACCGGGGAGCTGTTTTTT. This gives the protein CASRDDGTGELFF.

The count of this clone is one. The chain employs TRBV19 and TRBJ2-3; D remains unclear. The ends were cut back, 3 bases at V and 0 bases at J, with 7 bases in the middle. This CDR3 comprises 14 residues. CDR1 is LNHDA and CDR2 is SQIVND in the germline V gene (reference sequence). CDR3 amino acids: CASSMAPSTDTQYF. Here the CDR3 DNA reads TGTGCCAGTAGTATGGCCCCGAGCACAGATACGCAGTATTTT.